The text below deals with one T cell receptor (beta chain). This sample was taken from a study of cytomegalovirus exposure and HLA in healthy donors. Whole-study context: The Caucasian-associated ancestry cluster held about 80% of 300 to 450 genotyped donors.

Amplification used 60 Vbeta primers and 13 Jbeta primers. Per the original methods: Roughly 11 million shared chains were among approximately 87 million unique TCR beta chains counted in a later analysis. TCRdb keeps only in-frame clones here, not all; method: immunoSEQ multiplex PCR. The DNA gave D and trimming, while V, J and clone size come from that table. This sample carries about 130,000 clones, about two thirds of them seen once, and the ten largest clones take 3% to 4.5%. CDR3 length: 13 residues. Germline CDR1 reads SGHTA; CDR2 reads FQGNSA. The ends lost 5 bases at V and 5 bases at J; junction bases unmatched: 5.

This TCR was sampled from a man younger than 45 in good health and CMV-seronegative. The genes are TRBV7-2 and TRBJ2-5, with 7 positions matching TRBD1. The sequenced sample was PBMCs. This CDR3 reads CASSAGTAETQYF. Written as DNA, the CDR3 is TGTGCCAGCAGCGCCGGGACAGCCGAGACCCAGTACTTC.